This T cell receptor (beta chain) was observed in a study of preoperative IRX-2 immunotherapy in early breast cancer. Described treatment: preoperative locoregional IRX-2 cytokine immunotherapy. Preoperative locoregional IRX-2 cytokine immunotherapy was tested in the phase Ib source study. Germline V lookup: CDR1 MNHGY, CDR2 SAAAGT. V lost 2 bases to trimming and J lost 4 bases, with 11 bases between them. The length of the CDR3 is 14 residues. Profiling relied on immunoSEQ multiplex PCR, and the TCRdb table lists in-frame clones only, not all of them. The sample carries over 20,000 clones, roughly four fifths recorded once.

The sample in question was lymph node tissue, obtained after IRX-2 immunotherapy. The gene calls are TRBV6-8 and TRBJ1-2; a possible D gene is TRBD1 (6 bases). This clonotype was sampled from a human donor with breast cancer. DNA of the CDR3: TGTGCCAGCAGTTACCGGGACAAGGCCTATGGCTACACCTTC. Amino acid sequence: CASSYRDKAYGYTF.